In this sample, the clone carrying this TCR beta chain turned up a few times. Its antigen is as yet unknown. This sample is part of a study of cytotoxic CD8 clonotypes in ibrutinib-treated CLL. Libraries were prepared by immunoSEQ multiplex PCR; TCRdb keeps only in-frame clonotypes and omits some of them. This sample has more than 200,000 clones, with 70% found just once. J was trimmed by 3 bases and V by 0 bases; bases with no gene match: 5. CDR3 length: 15 residues. The germline CDR1 and CDR2 sequences are LGHNA and YSLEER. Notes on the study in general: Public clonotypes were seen rarely and were contracted or stable on treatment.

The sequenced sample was PBMCs, obtained after 24 months of ibrutinib treatment. The V call is TRBV4-3, the J call TRBJ2-7; 7 nucleotides align to TRBD2. This clonotype was obtained from a human donor with chronic lymphocytic leukemia. In nucleotides, the CDR3 is TGCGCCAGCAGCCAAGATTCTGGCGGGGGCTACGAGCAGTACTTC. Translating gives CASSQDSGGGYEQYF.